The T cell receptor beta chain described here comes from a study of human T cells and chemical hapten exposure. Looking at the study overall: Minor pooled library volume differences mainly drove per-sample TCR yield variation. Study results and limitations: TCRs at high frequency, those above 1 in 1000, did not change with DPC sensitization.

This clonotype ranks as medium-sized (0.01 to 0.1%). Its specificity is unknown. The CDR3 has 15 residues. Germline V CDR1 and CDR2: LGHDT, YNNKEL (reference sequence). Trimming took 4 bases from V and 3 from J; bases not matched to a gene: 4. Time point reported: healthy volunteer bleed at 2 weeks. The template was total RNA from unfractionated whole blood. TCRdb used MiXCR to reprocess the RACE reads, holding one entry per CDR3 protein. The profile shows 50,000 or so distinct CDR3 sequences, about 4.8% of them singletons. The receptor comes from a human donor in good health. Some clones in this sample may be carry-over from other donors' samples. This chain uses TRBV3-1 with TRBJ1-2, with TRBD1 matching 11 bases. Sequencing was done on a sample of whole blood. Here the CDR3 reads CASSPWTGGDYGYTF. CDR3 nucleotide sequence: TGTGCCAGCAGCCCATGGACAGGGGGCGACTATGGCTACACCTTC.